This TCR beta chain is from a study of shared clonotypes between healthy human individuals (dated by TCRdb to 2019 to 2021). For context, the study as a whole: Three men and two women, aged 18 to 49 years, made up the cohort. Each donor's leukapheresis produced roughly between roughly 0.85 and 9 billion PBMCs. For each donor, CD4 naive and CD4 memory were each given three plates, CD8 naive was given two plates, and CD8 memory was given one plate. To estimate repertoire size and how much clonotypes are shared between individuals, the study performed deep sequencing of blood TCR repertoires from five healthy adults. To increase sequencing depth and limit assay-specific biases, TCR repertoire library preparation and sequencing were carried out by different laboratories using diverse techniques.

Via the germline V gene (reference sequence), CDR1 is SGHAT and CDR2 FQDESV. V and J are trimmed by 3 bases and 15 bases, and the gene matches miss 13 bases of the junction. The CDR3 contains 15 residues, cysteine and phenylalanine counted. Kept here is only the CDR3 DNA, which spans 45 bases and is read in frame from base 1. TCR CDR3 regions were amplified from genomic DNA by multiplex PCR using the deep immunoSEQ assay. Extracted genomic DNA from each cell subset was distributed evenly across all wells of several immunoSEQ 96-well plates, and each plate was treated as a replicate. Each replicate PCR for sorted subsets received 200 ng genomic DNA, equal to about 30,000 T cell genomes. Purified libraries were measured with a Qubit 3.0 fluorometer, size-checked on a Bioanalyzer 2100, and measured again with the KAPA Library Quantification kit. A separate single-read 150-cycle Illumina NextSeq 550 flow cell was used to sequence each immunoSEQ 96-well plate. The authors processed their data as follows. Because only junctional sequences without quality scores were contained in the immunoSEQ output, filtering matching that applied to full-length reads could not be performed. To assign V/J genes and CDR3, sequences were annotated against IMGT germline references using PyIR, a Python wrapper for IgBLAST v1.9. Any read was removed if the V/J assignment was weak (E-value above 1e-6), the CDR3 was missing, or the read contained stop codons, out-of-frame junctions, or ambiguous translated residues. V3J clonotypes were defined as sequences sharing an identical inferred V gene, J gene, and CDR3 amino acid sequence. Percentage overlap between repertoires was calculated by dividing the number of shared unique clonotypes by the size of the smaller repertoire. Richness of each repertoire was evaluated using RTK rarefaction, the Chao1 estimator, and Recon v2.1 estimates of unobserved clonotypes. Generation probabilities for all TCRbeta clonotypes obtained by the gDNA method from four donors were computed using OLGA. Held by TCRdb, this immuneACCESS table contains in-frame sequences only and omits some clones. Under half of the omission traces to an unresolved V gene where checked; the cause of the rest is unknown. V and J calls and clone size come straight from that table; D and trimming were deduced from the DNA. The sample table lists about 2.4 million clones, 93% of them with a count of one. In total, the top ten clones hold 0.35% to 0.45% of the sample.

Here is what the overall study found, with its caveats: Compared with non-shared clonotypes, the clonotypes found in all four sorted-subset donors had higher generation probabilities. Across a few donors, approximately 5% of naive CD4, approximately 3.6% of naive CD8, 2.3% of memory CD4, and roughly 0.4% of memory CD8 clonotypes were shared. Sampling was limited to blood, and TCR repertoires in tissue likely differ from TCR repertoires in blood. Rarefaction of sorted-subset datasets indicated incomplete sequencing despite the large sequencing depth. Naive subsets generally had larger estimated clonotype richness than memory subsets did. The genetic and exposure-history diversity represented was limited by the small number of donors. Pairwise subsampling indicated that sequencing depth was expected to affect the degree of clonotype sharing among donors.

Donors were healthy HIV-negative adults with no recently reported acute infections or vaccinations. Every donor was a Caucasian adult living in Nashville, Tennessee, USA. CD4+ T cells were enriched through magnetic negative selection, after which naive cells were positively selected on CD45RA and the remaining negative fraction served as the memory subset. After blood collection by leukapheresis, PBMCs were isolated using Ficoll-Histopaque density gradient centrifugation and then cryopreserved in the vapor phase of liquid nitrogen. Analytical flow cytometry was used to check the purity and quantity of every magnetically sorted T cell population. Genomic DNA was isolated from every sorted fraction and measured by UV absorbance on a Nanodrop 2000c. About this clone itself: The antigen it recognizes is unknown. No base qualities exist here, and no much larger clone lies one base off it.

The chain is assembled from TRBV11-1 and TRBJ2-1, with 11 junctional bases fitting TRBD2. The sample consisted of naive CD4+ T cells from PBMCs. The sample's cell subset or site label, in plain terms: CD45RA+ positively selected. This TCR came from a man between 18 and 35 years old in good health. Some clones in this sample may be carry-over from other donors' samples. The CDR3 region: CASSLTSGVGSSGFF. The DNA reads TGTGCCAGCAGCTTGACTAGCGGGGTCGGCTCTAGCGGGTTCTTC.